These 19 T cell receptor beta chains share one sample of origin, sequenced in a study of T cells expressing NK-cell markers. TCRdb re-analyzed the 5' RACE reads; it lists each CDR3 protein once, without DNA. This sample's table has about half a million distinct CDR3 sequences. Sequenced: blood T cells: a sorted CD56 or NKG2C T cell subset, CD4+ or CD8+ T cells, or bulk PBMC T cells (not recorded which). The source is a woman aged 45 to 65 in good health.

V and J are TRBV11-2 and TRBJ2-4. This CDR3 comprises 15 residues. CDR1 is SGHAT, CDR2 FQNNGV, per germline. The CDR3 region is CASSLFRQMGNIQYF.

The chain is built from TRBV11-2 and TRBJ2-3; absent DNA, TCRdb's TRBD2 call cannot be checked. The CDR3 extends over 15 amino acids. CDR1 is SGHAT and CDR2 is FQNNGV in the germline V gene. CDR3 sequence reads: CASSLGLVSPDTQYF.

The gene calls are TRBV2 and TRBJ2-1; TCRdb outputs TRBD1, but without DNA this stays unchecked. CDR3 size: 12 residues. From germline, CDR1 is SNHLY and CDR2 FYNNEI. The CDR3 reads CASRLGGAEQFF.

V is TRBV19 and J is TRBJ2-1; TCRdb's D call, TRBD2, is unchecked because there is no DNA. The CDR3 spans 14 residues. The germline CDR1 and CDR2 sequences are LNHDA and SQIVND (reference sequence). CDR3 residues: CASGPAGRANEQFF.

The V gene is TRBV24-1, the J gene TRBJ2-3; TCRdb gives TRBD2 as the D gene, but with no DNA this cannot be confirmed. Germline V CDR1 and CDR2: KGHDR, SFDVKD. CDR3 length: 13 amino acids. CDR3 sequence: CATGLADTDTQYF.

This chain links TRBV9 with TRBJ2-1; as DNA is missing, the TRBD2 call by TCRdb cannot be tested. This CDR3 contains 15 residues. CDR1 and CDR2 from the germline V gene are SGDLS and YYNGEE. CDR3 sequence: CASSFLAGARGEQFF.

The genes are TRBV12-3 or TRBV12-4 and TRBJ1-2. This CDR3 is 13 amino acids long. CDR3 loop: CASTIGENYGYTF.

The V and J genes are TRBV5-1 and TRBJ2-2; lacking DNA, the TRBD1 call made by TCRdb goes unchecked. The germline CDR1 and CDR2 sequences are SGHRS and YFSETQ. CDR3 length: 17 amino acids. The CDR3 is CASSIGTLLLNTGELFF.

The CDR3 protein is CASSQYRVPSYEQYF. The V call is TRBV14, the J call TRBJ2-7; TCRdb proposes TRBD1, but this gene call is untestable without DNA. Germline values: CDR1 SGHDN, CDR2 FVKESK. This CDR3 has 15 residues.

The gene calls are TRBV11-2 and TRBJ1-4; the TCRdb D gene call, TRBD1, has no DNA to confirm it. Per germline, CDR1 SGHAT and CDR2 FQNNGV. The CDR3 runs to 15 residues. CDR3 in amino acids: CASSSLRTGGGKLFF.

This chain links TRBV7-8 with TRBJ1-6. The V gene's germline CDR1 is SGHVS and CDR2 FQNEAQ. There are 15 residues in the CDR3. CDR3 in amino acids: CASRRQSSYNSPLHF.

This chain connects TRBV2 to TRBJ2-1; with no DNA, the TCRdb D assignment of TRBD1 cannot be verified. CDR1 and CDR2 (germline): SNHLY, FYNNEI. This CDR3 has 18 amino acids. Here the CDR3 reads CASRTGTVSGRAYNEQFF.

This rearrangement joins TRBV12-3 or TRBV12-4 to TRBJ1-6; TCRdb's assignment of TRBD1 cannot be checked, as there is no DNA. CDR3 length: 14 residues. The CDR3 spells CASHRGPENSPLHF.

CDR3 in amino acids: CASSSLSAPEQFF. J is TRBJ2-1 and V is TRBV4-1; the D gene TCRdb calls, TRBD2, cannot be checked with no DNA. Germline V gene lookup returns CDR1 MGHRA and CDR2 YSYEKL. The CDR3 loop spans 13 amino acids.

The CDR3 here is CASLSGRRDTQYF. The chain recombines TRBV12-3 or TRBV12-4 with TRBJ2-3; TCRdb's D gene call, TRBD2, goes unchecked for lack of DNA. The CDR3 totals 13 residues.

The chain combines TRBV7-2 with TRBJ2-1; TCRdb proposes TRBD2, but this gene call is untestable without DNA. CDR1 and CDR2 from the germline V gene are SGHTA and FQGNSA. The CDR3 extends over 15 amino acids. The CDR3 sequence is CASSYAGGYYNEQFF. Full variable domain (remainder filled in from reference TRBV7-2 and TRBJ2-1): GAGVSQSPSNKVTEKGKDVELRCDPISGHTALYWYRQSLGQGLEFLIYFQGNSAPDKSGLPSDRFSAERTGGSVSTLTIQRTQQEDSAVYLCASSYAGGYYNEQFFGPGTRLTVL.

The chain joins TRBV29-1 to TRBJ1-2. The CDR3 loop spans 14 amino acids. The germline V gene encodes CDR1 SQVTM and CDR2 ANQGSEA. Here the CDR3 reads CSVAGRTGAYGYTF.

The gene calls are TRBV10-3 and TRBJ1-2; TCRdb's D call of TRBD1 is untestable without DNA. From germline, CDR1 is ENHRY and CDR2 SYGVKD. The CDR3 runs 12 residues. The CDR3 loop is CAITGQGYGYTF.

The chain carries TRBV15 and TRBJ2-7; TCRdb's D call of TRBD1 is untestable without DNA. There are 13 residues in the CDR3. Germline assignment: CDR1 LNHNV and CDR2 YYDKDF (reference sequence). CDR3 region: CATSRDRGAEQYF. Filled out from reference TRBV15 and TRBJ2-7, the complete variable domain reads DAMVIQNPRYQVTQFGKPVTLSCSQTLNHNVMYWYQQKSSQAPKLLFHYYDKDFNNEADTPDNFQSRRPNTSFCFLDIRSPGLGDTAMYLCATSRDRGAEQYFGPGTRLTVT.